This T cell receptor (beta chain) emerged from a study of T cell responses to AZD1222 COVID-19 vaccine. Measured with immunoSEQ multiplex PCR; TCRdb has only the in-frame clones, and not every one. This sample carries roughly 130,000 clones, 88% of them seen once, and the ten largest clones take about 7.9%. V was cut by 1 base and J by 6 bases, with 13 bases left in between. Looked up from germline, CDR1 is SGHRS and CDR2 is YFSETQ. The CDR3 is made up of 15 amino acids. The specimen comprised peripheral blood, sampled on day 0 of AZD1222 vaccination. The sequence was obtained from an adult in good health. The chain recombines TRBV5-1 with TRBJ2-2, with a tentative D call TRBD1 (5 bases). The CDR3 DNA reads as TGCGCCAGCAGCTTGTCGACAGTCTTCTCCGGGGAGCTGTTTTTT. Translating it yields CASSLSTVFSGELFF.